This TCR beta chain was obtained from a study of T cell responses to AZD1222 COVID-19 vaccine. Only one count was recorded for this clone. Its specificity is unknown. Broader study findings: Only six or seven AZD1222 recipients tested seropositive at baseline.

Pooling covered second doses at about 4 or about 12 weeks. Assay used: immunoSEQ multiplex PCR; TCRdb lists only in-frame clones, some missing. The table lists around 100,000 clones, roughly nine tenths of them singletons. V shed 4 bases, J shed 6 bases, and the junction held 4 bases outside the gene matches. The CDR3 runs 14 residues. The V gene's germline CDR1 is MGHRA and CDR2 YSYEKL. The source was peripheral blood, collected 28 days after the second AZD1222 dose. This chain joins TRBV4-1 and TRBJ2-2, with 8 bases matching TRBD1. The TCR comes from an adult who received the AZD1222 COVID-19 vaccine. CDR3 residues: CASSRIQGAGELFF. The CDR3 nucleotides read TGCGCCAGCAGCCGCATACAGGGGGCCGGGGAGCTGTTTTTT.